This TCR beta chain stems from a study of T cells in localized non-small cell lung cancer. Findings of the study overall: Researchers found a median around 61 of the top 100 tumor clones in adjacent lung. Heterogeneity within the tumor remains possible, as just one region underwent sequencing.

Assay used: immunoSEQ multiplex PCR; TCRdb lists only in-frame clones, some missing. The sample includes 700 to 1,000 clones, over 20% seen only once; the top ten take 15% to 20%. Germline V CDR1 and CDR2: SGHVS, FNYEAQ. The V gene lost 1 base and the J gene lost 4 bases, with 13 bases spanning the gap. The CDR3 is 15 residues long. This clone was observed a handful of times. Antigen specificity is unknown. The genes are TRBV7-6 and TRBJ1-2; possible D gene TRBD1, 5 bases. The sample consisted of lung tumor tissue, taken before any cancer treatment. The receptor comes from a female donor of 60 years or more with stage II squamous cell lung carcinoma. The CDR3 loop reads CASSLGGGVTYGYTF. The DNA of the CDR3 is TGTGCCAGCAGCTTAGGGGGAGGGGTTACCTATGGCTACACCTTC.